The subject of this entry is one T cell receptor (beta chain). Its antigen is unknown. No per-base quality is available; no much larger clone lies one base away. The data were obtained in a study of shared clonotypes between healthy human individuals (dated by TCRdb to the early 2020s). With respect to the entire study: A few men and a couple of women, aged 18 to 49 years, made up the cohort. For each donor, CD4 naive and CD4 memory were each given three plates, CD8 naive was given two plates, and CD8 memory was given one plate. Different laboratories and diverse techniques were used to prepare libraries and sequence TCR repertoires, to increase sequencing depth and limit assay-specific biases. Per donor, leukapheresis produced somewhere between about 0.85 and 8.9 billion PBMCs. The study deeply sequenced blood TCR repertoires of about five healthy adults to estimate repertoire size and the extent of clonotype sharing between individuals. What the work shows at the level of the full study, not this receptor alone: Based on pairwise subsampling, the degree of clonotype sharing among donors was expected to be affected by sequencing depth. Sampling was limited to blood, and TCR repertoires in tissue likely differ from TCR repertoires in blood. Higher generation probabilities were observed for clonotypes shared by all four sorted-subset donors than for non-shared clonotypes. Incomplete sequencing was indicated by rarefaction of sorted-subset datasets, despite the large sequencing depth. Because the study included only a small number of donors, the genetic and exposure-history diversity represented was limited. Across a handful of donors, around 5% of naive CD4, around 3.5% of naive CD8, 2.3% of memory CD4, and roughly 0.4% of memory CD8 clonotypes were shared. Estimated clonotype richness was generally larger for naive than for memory subsets.

For the CD8 naive samples, CD45RO-negative cells were positively selected for CCR7, yielding a CD45RA+CCR7+ population from which TemRA cells were excluded. Healthy HIV-negative adults with no recently reported acute infections or vaccinations were included as donors. Only Caucasian adults living in Nashville, Tennessee, USA were represented among the donors. Blood was collected by leukapheresis, and PBMCs were isolated by Ficoll-Histopaque density gradient centrifugation and then cryopreserved in liquid nitrogen vapor phase. Analytical flow cytometry was used to check the purity and quantity of each magnetically sorted T cell population. Genomic DNA was isolated from each sorted fraction and quantified by UV absorbance on a Nanodrop 2000c. From the cysteine up to the phenylalanine, the CDR3 has a length of 14 residues. Only the CDR3 DNA is retained, 42 bases long and in frame from the first base. As encoded in the germline V gene (reference sequence), CDR1 is LNHDA while CDR2 is SQIVND. Germline trimming: 8 bases from V, 1 base from J; junction bases outside gene matches: 7.

Using the deep immunoSEQ assay, TCR CDR3 regions were amplified from genomic DNA by multiplex PCR. Extracted genomic DNA from each cell subset was distributed evenly across all wells of several immunoSEQ 96-well plates, and each plate was treated as a replicate. Each replicate PCR for sorted subsets received around 200 ng genomic DNA, equal to about 30,000 T cell genomes. Purified libraries were measured with a Qubit 3.0 fluorometer, size-checked on a Bioanalyzer 2100, and measured again with the KAPA Library Quantification kit. Every immunoSEQ 96-well plate was sequenced on a dedicated single-read 150-cycle Illumina NextSeq 550 flow cell. In the paper's pipeline: Because the immunoSEQ output held only junctional sequences and lacked quality scores, the filtering could not match the filtering applied to full-length reads. Sequences were annotated with PyIR, a Python wrapper for IgBLAST v1.9, and V/J genes and CDR3 were assigned using IMGT germline references. Reads with weak V/J assignments (E-value above 1e-6), missing CDR3, stop codons, out-of-frame junctions, or ambiguous translated residues were removed. V3J clonotypes were defined by identical inferred V gene, J gene, and CDR3 amino acid sequence. The percentage overlap between two repertoires was calculated by dividing the number of shared unique clonotypes by the size of the smaller repertoire. Richness of each repertoire was evaluated using RTK rarefaction, the Chao1 estimator, and Recon v2.1 estimates of unobserved clonotypes. Generation probabilities were computed with OLGA for all TCRbeta clonotypes obtained by the gDNA method from a few donors. TCRdb re-hosts the immuneACCESS table, in-frame sequences only. Its copies lack some clones; in the studies checked, an unresolved V gene accounts for under half of them, and the cause for the rest is not known. Clone size and the V and J calls come from that table; the DNA yielded D and trimming. The sample table shows millions of clones, and roughly 91% are seen once. Of the sample, more than 1.5% falls within the top ten clones.

This TCR was recovered from a man aged 18-30 years in good health. Some clones in this sample may be carry-over from other donors' samples. The source material was naive CD8+ T cells from PBMCs. The sample's cell subset or site label, decoded: CD45RA+CCR7+. The V and J genes are TRBV19 and TRBJ1-1; 7 of the junction bases match TRBD1. DNA sequence: TGTGCCAGTGGATCCGGGACAGCGAACACTGAAGCTTTCTTT. Its protein product is CASGSGTANTEAFF.